The 17 T cell receptor beta chains in this list originate from one sample, sequenced in a study of blood T cell repertoires in COVID-19 (dated by TCRdb to the early 2020s). Library construction relied on the immunoSEQ multiplex PCR assay. Not all clones reach the TCRdb copy of this immuneACCESS table, which keeps in-frame sequences only. Checked studies attribute under half of the gap to unresolved V genes and leave the rest unexplained. This sample is represented by a few hundred thousand clones; 70% to 90% of them were singletons. The leading ten clones occupy 6% to 9% of the sample. Sequenced input: peripheral blood. The receptors here all came from a woman in her seventies with active or convalescent COVID-19.

The V gene is TRBV14, the J gene TRBJ1-1; the D is unclear. Deletions cut 3 bases from V and 0 bases from J, with 5 bases between. Per the germline V gene, CDR1 is SGHDN and CDR2 is FVKESK. This CDR3 contains 13 residues. The CDR3 region is CASSQEMNTEAFF. The CDR3 region has the DNA TGTGCCAGCAGCCAGGAGATGAACACTGAAGCTTTCTTT.

In nucleotides, the CDR3 is TGCGCCAGCAGACCGGGGATAGTAGATACGCAGTATTTT. Its protein is CASRPGIVDTQYF. The rearrangement joins TRBV5-1 to TRBJ2-3, with a weak D call TRBD2 (5 bases). V shed 5 bases and J shed 5 bases, with 12 bases lying between them. The length of the CDR3 is 13 residues. Germline lookup yields CDR1 SGHRS and CDR2 YFSETQ.

This clone was found a few times. This chain uses TRBV9 with TRBJ2-7; D perhaps matches TRBD2 (5 bases). V was trimmed by 7 bases and J by 0 bases, leaving 17 bases between them. CDR1 is SGDLS and CDR2 is YYNGEE in the germline V gene. This CDR3 comprises 15 residues. The CDR3 DNA reads as TGTGCCAGCTCTTTAGGAAGCGGCAACTCCTACGAGCAGTACTTC. Translating gives CASSLGSGNSYEQYF.

J is TRBJ2-7 and V is TRBV5-1; 15 bases match TRBD2. Germline V gene lookup returns CDR1 SGHRS and CDR2 YFSETQ. This CDR3 is built from 16 residues. V shed 4 bases and J 13 bases; nucleotides not matched to a gene: 15. The CDR3 sequence: CASSETPGTSGGQLYF. The DNA for the CDR3 is TGCGCCAGCAGCGAAACTCCCGGGACTAGCGGGGGGCAGCTCTACTTC.

V and J are TRBV6-2 or TRBV6-3 and TRBJ2-2; tentative D call: TRBD2 (6 bases). Trimming removed 4 bases at V and 2 bases at J, with 14 bases between. From germline, CDR1 is MNHEY and CDR2 SVGEGT. This CDR3 comprises 16 residues. The CDR3 is CASSSPAGGNTGELFF. The DNA of the CDR3 is TGTGCCAGCAGTTCCCCAGCCGGGGGAAACACCGGGGAGCTGTTTTTT.

V is TRBV25-1 and J is TRBJ2-5, with a possible D match to TRBD2 (7 bases). Trimming stripped 4 bases from V and 5 bases from J, with 14 bases between. Germline CDR1 reads MGHDK; CDR2 reads SYGVNS. This CDR3 spans 14 amino acids. The CDR3 sequence: CASSVRGLQETQYF. The CDR3 region has the DNA TGTGCCAGCAGTGTGCGGGGGCTACAGGAGACCCAGTACTTC.

The chain carries TRBV5-1 and TRBJ2-4, with TRBD1 matching over 9 bases. The germline gives CDR1 SGHRS, CDR2 YFSETQ. The V segment lost 4 bases and the J segment 6 bases; nucleotides outside the gene matches: 8. The CDR3 covers 15 residues. The CDR3 DNA is TGCGCCAGCAGCGGCGGGACAGGGTTCAGAAACATTCAGTACTTC. Translation: CASSGGTGFRNIQYF.

On this clone: The identical CDR3 is also encoded by other nucleotide sequences in the sample. The V and J genes are TRBV5-1 and TRBJ2-2, with D tentatively TRBD2 (6 bases). The CDR3 sequence is 15 residues long. The ends were cut back, 0 bases at V and 0 bases at J, with 6 bases in the middle. Per the germline V gene, CDR1 is SGHRS and CDR2 is YFSETQ. The CDR3 coding sequence is TGCGCCAGCAGCTTGGCGGGGGCGAACACCGGGGAGCTGTTTTTT. Protein sequence: CASSLAGANTGELFF.

A single count supports this clone. This chain connects TRBV6-2 or TRBV6-3 to TRBJ1-5, with TRBD1 identical over 12 bases. The J segment lost 2 bases and the V segment lost 2 bases, leaving 13 bases of the junction unmatched. Germline V gives CDR1 MNHEY, CDR2 SVGEGT. The CDR3 spans 20 residues. CDR3: CASSYARPGQGAVGNQPQHF. The CDR3 DNA reads as TGTGCCAGCAGTTACGCCAGGCCGGGACAGGGGGCTGTAGGCAATCAGCCCCAGCATTTT.

The rearrangement joins TRBV5-1 to TRBJ1-4, with 9 bases fitting TRBD1. Losses at the gene ends were 4 bases for V and 6 bases for J; bases not matched to a gene: 7. This CDR3 has 15 amino acids. CDR1 SGHRS and CDR2 YFSETQ come from the germline V gene. The CDR3 DNA sequence: TGCGCCAGCAGCCTAACTCGACAGGGGGATGAAAAACTGTTTTTT. Protein product: CASSLTRQGDEKLFF.

This clone was counted between two and nine times. The chain joins TRBV11-2 to TRBJ1-1, with 9 nucleotides matching TRBD1. Germline V gives CDR1 SGHAT, CDR2 FQNNGV. Trimming took 6 bases from V and 4 from J; bases not matched to a gene: 6. This CDR3 comprises 14 residues. The CDR3 here is CASSPGTGFTEAFF. The CDR3 coding sequence is TGTGCCAGCAGTCCCGGGACAGGGTTCACTGAAGCTTTCTTT. The full variable domain, its missing parts supplied by reference TRBV11-2 and TRBJ1-1, is EAGVAQSPRYKIIEKRQSVAFWCNPISGHATLYWYQQILGQGPKLLIQFQNNGVVDDSQLPKDRFSAERLKGVDSTLKIQPAKLEDSAVYLCASSPGTGFTEAFFGQGTRLTVV.

This clone was counted a few times. V usage is TRBV7-2 and J usage is TRBJ2-5, with D possibly TRBD2 on 5 matching bases. From germline, CDR1 is SGHTA and CDR2 FQGNSA. The CDR3 is 15 amino acids. The V gene lost 4 bases and the J gene lost 6 bases, with 18 bases spanning the gap. This CDR3 is CASSSEAVGGKTQYF. CDR3 bases: TGTGCCAGCAGCTCAGAGGCCGTTGGAGGTAAGACCCAGTACTTC.

This rearrangement joins TRBV5-1 to TRBJ1-2; a possible D gene is TRBD1 (6 bases). V was pared by 8 bases and J by 3 bases, with 11 bases between. The CDR3 is 12 amino acids. Germline loops: CDR1 SGHRS, CDR2 YFSETQ. This CDR3 is CASTGSDYGYTF. The CDR3 coding sequence is TGCGCCAGTACAGGGTCGGACTATGGCTACACCTTC.

The chain carries TRBV5-1 and TRBJ1-5; TRBD1 might be the D (5 bases). Germline CDR1 and CDR2: SGHRS and YFSETQ. This CDR3 is built from 14 residues. Trimming removed 4 bases at V and 7 bases at J, with 15 bases between. CDR3 sequence reads: CASSTGELNQPQHF. CDR3 in DNA: TGCGCCAGCAGCACGGGGGAATTAAACCAGCCCCAGCATTTT.

This clone was observed once. The V gene is TRBV28, the J gene TRBJ1-2; D is perhaps TRBD1 (5 bases). With 2 bases removed from V and 5 bases from J, the gap between germline ends came to 12 bases. Germline loops: CDR1 MDHEN, CDR2 SYDVKM. The CDR3 totals 14 residues. The CDR3 loop is CASSLNGAKYGYTF. CDR3 in DNA: TGTGCCAGCAGTTTAAATGGGGCAAAGTATGGCTACACCTTC.

The V and J genes are TRBV6-2 or TRBV6-3 and TRBJ1-3; D not certain. The CDR3 contains 12 residues. Germline V gene sequence: CDR1 MNHEY, CDR2 SVGEGT. The V end was cut by 1 base, the J end by 9 bases, with 7 bases between. In DNA, the CDR3 is TGTGCCAGCAGTTACTGGGGAGGCACCATATATTTT. Amino acid sequence: CASSYWGGTIYF.

The chain couples TRBV28 to TRBJ1-1; 8 bases agree with TRBD1. Germline lookup yields CDR1 MDHEN and CDR2 SYDVKM. The CDR3 consists of 13 residues. V shed 7 bases and J 5 bases; nucleotides not matched to a gene: 6. The CDR3 spells CASNIQGETEAFF. CDR3 DNA: TGTGCCAGCAACATACAGGGGGAAACTGAAGCTTTCTTT.